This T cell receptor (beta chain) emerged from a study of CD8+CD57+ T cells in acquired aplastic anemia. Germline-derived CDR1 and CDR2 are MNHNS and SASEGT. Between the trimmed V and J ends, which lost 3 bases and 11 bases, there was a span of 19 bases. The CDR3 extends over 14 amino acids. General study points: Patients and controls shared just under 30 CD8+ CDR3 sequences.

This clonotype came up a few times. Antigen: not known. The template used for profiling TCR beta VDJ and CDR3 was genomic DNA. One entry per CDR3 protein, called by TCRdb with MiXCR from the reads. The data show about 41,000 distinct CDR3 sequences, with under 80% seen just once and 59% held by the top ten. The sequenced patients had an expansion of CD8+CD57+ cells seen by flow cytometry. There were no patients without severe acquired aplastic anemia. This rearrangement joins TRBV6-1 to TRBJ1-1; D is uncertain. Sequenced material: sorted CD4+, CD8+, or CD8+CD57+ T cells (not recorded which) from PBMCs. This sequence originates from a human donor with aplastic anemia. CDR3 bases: TGTGCCAGCAGTGAGAGGACGGAGAGCCCTCGGGCTTTCTTT. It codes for CASSERTESPRAFF.